Below are 19 T cell receptor beta chains sequenced from a single sample in a study of blood T cell repertoires in COVID-19. The method was immunoSEQ multiplex PCR; TCRdb's version includes in-frame clones alone and lacks a portion of them. The sample lists 350,000 to 400,000 clones, around 92% seen once, with approximately 3% in the top ten. Sequencing was performed on peripheral blood. The source of these receptors is a woman in her 30s with COVID-19, enrolled during active disease.

The J gene is TRBJ1-5, the V gene TRBV6-5; the D gene is possibly TRBD1 (6 bases). The CDR3 has 14 residues. V was pared by 5 bases and J by 3 bases, with 11 bases between. CDR1 and CDR2 (germline): MNHEY, SVGAGI. DNA for the CDR3: TGTGCCAGCAGTCCGGACAGATCCAATCAGCCCCAGCATTTT. It translates to CASSPDRSNQPQHF.

The J gene is TRBJ1-1, the V gene TRBV11-3; D is unclear. The CDR3 has 16 residues. Looked up from germline, CDR1 is SGHNT and CDR2 is YENEEA. With 4 bases removed from V and 1 base from J, the gap between germline ends came to 16 bases. CDR3 in amino acids: CASSSSSPSGNTEAFF. For the CDR3, the DNA is TGTGCCAGCAGCTCGTCGAGCCCGTCGGGGAACACTGAAGCTTTCTTT. Full variable domain (rest looked up from reference TRBV11-3 and TRBJ1-1): EAGVVQSPRYKIIEKKQPVAFWCNPISGHNTLYWYLQNLGQGPELLIRYENEEAVDDSQLPKDRFSAERLKGVDSTLKIQPAELGDSAVYLCASSSSSPSGNTEAFFGQGTRLTVV.

This chain uses TRBV7-2 with TRBJ1-2; 7 nucleotides match TRBD1. Germline lookup yields CDR1 SGHTA and CDR2 FQGNSA. V lost 5 bases and J lost 7; bases outside the gene matches: 7. This CDR3 is 13 amino acids long. CDR3 protein: CASSPRQGPGYTF. The CDR3 DNA reads TGTGCCAGCAGCCCGCGACAGGGCCCTGGCTACACCTTC.

The chain employs TRBV7-9 and TRBJ1-2; 8 nucleotides align to TRBD1. With 5 bases clipped from V and 8 bases from J, the junction kept 10 bases outside the gene matches. The CDR3 runs 14 residues. The germline V gene has CDR1 SEHNR and CDR2 FQNEAQ (reference sequence). The CDR3 bases are TGTGCCAGCAGCCCCGCCCGGACAGGGCGCGGCTACACCTTC. Encoded protein: CASSPARTGRGYTF. Based on the CDR3 plus reference TRBV7-9 and TRBJ1-2, the full variable domain is DTGVSQNPRHKITKRGQNVTFRCDPISEHNRLYWYRQTLGQGPEFLTYFQNEAQLEKSRLLSDRFSAERPKGSFSTLEIQRTEQGDSAMYLCASSPARTGRGYTFGSGTRLTVV.

This rearrangement joins TRBV7-2 to TRBJ1-2; possibly TRBD1 for D (5 bases). CDR3 size: 16 residues. Deletions cut 0 bases from V and 2 bases from J, with 13 bases between. Germline V gene data show CDR1 as SGHTA and CDR2 as FQGNSA. For the CDR3, the DNA is TGTGCCAGCAGCTTAGCGGGAGGGGATCTAAACTATGGCTACACCTTC. This translates into CASSLAGGDLNYGYTF.

This sequence joins TRBV11-2 and TRBJ2-7; 7 bases match TRBD2. The CDR3 is made up of 12 amino acids. V was clipped by 8 bases and J by 7 bases; unmatched bases: 8. Germline CDR1 reads SGHAT; CDR2 reads FQNNGV. This CDR3 is CASQSAGREQYF. CDR3 DNA sequence: TGTGCCAGCCAATCAGCGGGAAGGGAGCAGTACTTC. Using reference TRBV11-2 and TRBJ2-7 for the parts outside the CDR3, the full variable domain is EAGVAQSPRYKIIEKRQSVAFWCNPISGHATLYWYQQILGQGPKLLIQFQNNGVVDDSQLPKDRFSAERLKGVDSTLKIQPAKLEDSAVYLCASQSAGREQYFGPGTRLTVT.

This clone was counted between two and nine times. The chain recombines TRBV5-4 with TRBJ2-2; tentatively, D is TRBD2 (6 bases). Per germline, CDR1 SGHNT and CDR2 YYREEE (reference sequence). The CDR3 contains 15 residues. V was pared by 1 base and J by 5 bases, with 12 bases between. The CDR3 DNA reads as TGTGCCAGCAGCTTGTTCTATGGAGGGACCGGGGAGCTGTTTTTT. Translated, it gives CASSLFYGGTGELFF.

This clone was found many times. The DNA of the CDR3 is TGTGCCAGCAGTGGGGGAGCAGGGGGCAATGAGCAGTTCTTC. Its translation is CASSGGAGGNEQFF. The chain recombines TRBV27 with TRBJ2-1; the match to TRBD1 covers 7 bases. CDR1 is MNHEY and CDR2 is SMNVEV in the germline V gene (reference sequence). With 5 bases clipped from V and 6 bases from J, the junction kept 7 bases outside the gene matches. The CDR3 covers 14 residues.

The V call is TRBV11-2, the J call TRBJ2-1; D is perhaps TRBD2 (7 bases). Germline V lookup: CDR1 SGHAT, CDR2 FQNNGV. This CDR3 spans 16 amino acids. Trimming shortened V by 2 bases and J by 6 bases, and 17 bases separated the two germline ends. The DNA for the CDR3 is TGTGCCAGCAGCTTATTGGGCGGGGGCGCGGGCAATGAGCAGTTCTTC. This translates into CASSLLGGGAGNEQFF.

The genes are TRBV4-3 and TRBJ1-3; 8 bases fit TRBD1. There are 15 residues in the CDR3. The ends lost 1 base at V and 4 bases at J; junction bases unmatched: 3. CDR1 is LGHNA, CDR2 YSLEER, per germline. The chain's CDR3 is CASSQGTGNGNTIYF. The CDR3 nucleotides read TGCGCCAGCAGCCAAGGGACAGGGAACGGAAACACCATATATTTT.

The chain is built from TRBV16 and TRBJ2-7, with a possible D match to TRBD2 (6 bases). The V gene lost 2 bases and the J gene lost 5 bases, with 22 bases spanning the gap. Per germline, CDR1 KGHSY and CDR2 FQNENV. The CDR3 spans 17 residues. Here the CDR3 reads CASSQHWSRELGHEQYF. The DNA for the CDR3 is TGTGCCAGCAGCCAACATTGGTCCCGGGAGTTAGGGCACGAGCAGTACTTC.

The chain carries TRBV9 and TRBJ1-6, with D possibly matching TRBD1 (6 bases). The CDR3 has 12 residues. Trimming left V 3 bases short and J 9 bases short, with 7 bases between. Germline CDR1 is SGDLS and CDR2 is YYNGEE. The CDR3 loop is CASSGGGSPLHF. CDR3 DNA: TGTGCCAGCAGCGGAGGGGGTTCACCCCTCCACTTT. Full variable domain (missing parts from reference TRBV9 and TRBJ1-6): DSGVTQTPKHLITATGQRVTLRCSPRSGDLSVYWYQQSLDQGLQFLIQYYNGEERAKGNILERFSAQQFPDLHSELNLSSLELGDSALYFCASSGGGSPLHFGNGTRLTVT.

This clone was observed at least ten times. This chain joins TRBV27 and TRBJ1-1; 9 bases fit TRBD1. CDR1 is MNHEY, CDR2 SMNVEV, per germline (reference sequence). Losses at the gene ends were 6 bases for V and 5 bases for J; bases not matched to a gene: 7. The CDR3 has 14 amino acids. CDR3 nucleotide sequence: TGTGCCAGCAGCCGAACAGGGGGCCGGACTGAAGCTTTCTTT. Residues: CASSRTGGRTEAFF.

V is TRBV19 and J is TRBJ2-1; TRBD1 matches at 7 bases. Unmatched junction bases numbered 0, after V lost 0 bases and J lost 4 bases. This CDR3 spans 14 amino acids. Germline V gene lookup returns CDR1 LNHDA and CDR2 SQIVND (reference sequence). Written as DNA, the CDR3 is TGTGCCAGTAGTATAGAGGACAGGTACAATGAGCAGTTCTTC. Translation: CASSIEDRYNEQFF.

The chain links TRBV5-1 to TRBJ2-1, with a tentative D call TRBD1 (6 bases). This CDR3 spans 14 amino acids. Trimming cost V 0 bases and J 8 bases, with 12 bases left between them. Germline-derived CDR1 and CDR2 are SGHRS and YFSETQ. CDR3: CASSLARRGDEQFF. CDR3 in DNA: TGCGCCAGCAGCTTGGCCCGCAGGGGTGATGAGCAGTTCTTC.

The V and J genes are TRBV18 and TRBJ2-3; tentative D call: TRBD1 (5 bases). Trimming took 4 bases from V and 3 from J, leaving 17 bases between them. Germline values: CDR1 KGHSH, CDR2 LQKENI. The CDR3 length is 16 residues. The CDR3 region has the DNA TGTGCCAGCTCACTCCTGCCCGGCAGGGAAACAGATACGCAGTATTTT. Amino acid sequence: CASSLLPGRETDTQYF.

The chain recombines TRBV5-6 with TRBJ2-7, with 7 bases identical to TRBD2. The CDR3 contains 15 residues. V was pared by 2 bases and J by 6 bases, with 11 bases of the junction left unmatched. The germline V gene encodes CDR1 SGHDT and CDR2 YYEEEE. CDR3 amino acids: CASSFGMGGSSEQYF. In nucleotides, the CDR3 is TGTGCCAGCAGCTTTGGGATGGGGGGGTCGAGCGAGCAGTACTTC.

V and J are TRBV28 and TRBJ1-2; TRBD1 might be the D (6 bases). V was clipped by 5 bases and J by 6 bases, with 16 bases between them. There are 14 residues in the CDR3. CDR1 MDHEN and CDR2 SYDVKM come from the germline V gene. As DNA, the CDR3 is TGTGCCAGCAGTACTATCAGGGGAATTCATGGCTACACCTTC. Translated: CASSTIRGIHGYTF.

The V call is TRBV6-2 or TRBV6-3, the J call TRBJ1-1; D is possibly TRBD1 (6 bases). Germline V gene sequence: CDR1 MNHEY, CDR2 SVGEGT. The CDR3 length is 15 residues. Trimming pared 5 bases from V and 5 bases from J, leaving 18 bases between. In DNA, the CDR3 is TGTGCCAGCAGTCATGAAAGGACAGTGCGAACTGAAGCTTTCTTT. Encoded protein: CASSHERTVRTEAFF.